This TCR beta chain was sequenced during a study of T cell repertoires in cytomegalovirus infection. Turning to this clonotype: Its specificity is unknown.

TCRdb independently ran MiXCR on the reads; one entry per CDR3 protein. The sample yields some 500,000 distinct CDR3 sequences, just under 40% seen once. CDR1 is MNHNS and CDR2 is SASEGT in the germline V gene. The CDR3 is made up of 14 amino acids. Trimming pared 7 bases from V and 3 bases from J, leaving 15 bases between. Broader study findings: HLA-C-restricted, CMV-specific TCR beta clonotypes were dominant ex vivo.

The chain recombines TRBV6-1 with TRBJ2-5; D possibly corresponds to TRBD1 (5 bases). The receptor was isolated from a human donor in good health (CMV status not recorded). Some clones in this sample may be carry-over from other donors' samples. The sequencing here drew on cultured PBMCs, taken from culture after CMV antigen stimulation. CDR3 region: CASNPPGMEETQYF. CDR3 DNA sequence: TGTGCCAGCAACCCCCCAGGGATGGAAGAGACCCAGTACTTC.